The 31 T cell receptor beta chains presented below share a single source sample, sequenced in a study of blood T cell repertoires in COVID-19. The method was immunoSEQ multiplex PCR; TCRdb's version includes in-frame clones alone and lacks a portion of them. Of about 81,000 clones listed, about 80% are singletons. The sequenced material came from peripheral blood. The receptor source for this set is a human donor in a cohort sampled during active COVID-19.

This chain links TRBV7-8 with TRBJ2-7; tentative D call: TRBD2 (5 bases). The V end was cut by 4 bases, the J end by 0 bases, with 13 bases between. In germline, CDR1 is SGHVS, CDR2 FQNEAQ. The CDR3 runs 15 residues. Here the CDR3 reads CASSSDRDSSYEQYF. In DNA form, the CDR3 reads TGTGCCAGCAGCTCAGACCGGGATTCCTCCTACGAGCAGTACTTC.

This clone was counted only a few times. The chain combines TRBV25-1 with TRBJ1-3; maybe TRBD1 (5 bases). The germline gives CDR1 MGHDK, CDR2 SYGVNS. Trimming removed 3 bases from V and 2 bases from J, with 11 bases in between. The CDR3 has 15 residues. As DNA, the CDR3 is TGTGCCAGCAGTGAGCAGGGAACCGCTGGAAACACCATATATTTT. It translates to CASSEQGTAGNTIYF. Full variable domain (rest looked up from reference TRBV25-1 and TRBJ1-3): EADIYQTPRYLVIGTGKKITLECSQTMGHDKMYWYQQDPGMELHLIHYSYGVNSTEKGDLSSESTVSRIRTEHFPLTLESARPSHTSQYLCASSEQGTAGNTIYFGEGSWLTVV.

The chain joins TRBV5-1 to TRBJ2-1, with D unclear. Germline lookup yields CDR1 SGHRS and CDR2 YFSETQ. This CDR3 region has 15 residues. V was shortened by 0 bases and J by 6 bases, with 13 bases between the two germline ends. The CDR3: CASSLARVTSNEQFF. CDR3 bases: TGCGCCAGCAGCTTGGCGCGCGTAACCTCCAATGAGCAGTTCTTC.

The V call is TRBV2, the J call TRBJ1-2, with TRBD1 matching over 9 bases. The CDR3 sequence is 14 residues long. Germline values: CDR1 SNHLY, CDR2 FYNNEI. V lost 5 bases and J lost 7; bases outside the gene matches: 8. CDR3 protein: CASSLKTGGLGYTF. For the CDR3, the DNA is TGTGCCAGCAGTTTAAAAACAGGGGGCCTTGGCTACACCTTC.

The chain combines TRBV4-2 with TRBJ2-1, with 8 bases fitting TRBD2. This CDR3 has 17 amino acids. Germline CDR1 reads LGHNA; CDR2 reads YNFKEQ. J gave up 2 bases and V 0 bases, and 6 bases lay outside the gene matches. The CDR3 sequence: CASSQDRGGRPYNEQFF. The CDR3, as DNA: TGTGCCAGCAGCCAAGATCGGGGGGGTAGGCCCTACAATGAGCAGTTCTTC.

This clone was seen more than once but under ten times. This chain joins TRBV5-6 and TRBJ1-6, with 9 nucleotides matching TRBD1. The CDR3 runs to 16 residues. Germline V CDR1 and CDR2: SGHDT, YYEEEE. J lost 7 bases, V lost 0 bases, and 5 bases had no gene match. CDR3 DNA: TGTGCCAGCAGCTTGGTGGGACAGGGATTCAATTCACCCCTCCACTTT. Its protein is CASSLVGQGFNSPLHF.

Details on this clone: At one of its ends the junction is not consistent with the germline gene, which may arise from a read error. This chain joins TRBV18 and TRBJ2-1, with TRBD2 identical over 9 bases. CDR3 length: 15 amino acids. Germline CDR1 is KGHSH and CDR2 is LQKENI. In nucleotides, the CDR3 is TGTGCCAGCTCACCACGCGGGGGGGCCGGCAATAAGCAGTTCTTC. Translation gives CASSPRGGAGNKQFF. The complete variable domain, with remaining parts taken from reference TRBV18 and TRBJ2-1, reads NAGVMQNPRHLVRRRGQEARLRCSPMKGHSHVYWYRQLPEEGLKFMVYLQKENIIDESGMPKERFSAEFPKEGPSILRIQQVVRGDSAAYFCASSPRGGAGNKQFFGPGTRLTVL.

The gene calls are TRBV7-3 and TRBJ2-2; 11 bases line up with TRBD2. V shed 5 bases and J 7 bases; nucleotides not matched to a gene: 15. The CDR3 has 18 residues. Germline CDR1 reads SGHTA; CDR2 reads FQGTGA. In DNA form, the CDR3 reads TGTGCCAGCAGCCCCGGGACTAGCGGACCCCTTATTGTCGGGGAGCTGTTTTTT. Translation gives CASSPGTSGPLIVGELFF.

The sample holds one count of this clone. The chain combines TRBV28 with TRBJ1-1, with D hard to call. V lost 8 bases and J 5 bases, leaving 12 bases between the germline ends. CDR3 size: 12 residues. Germline V gives CDR1 MDHEN, CDR2 SYDVKM. DNA of the CDR3: TGTGCCAGCCTTGCGTGGTCGACTGAAGCTTTCTTT. Amino acids: CASLAWSTEAFF.

This clone occurred a few times. The chain couples TRBV5-1 to TRBJ1-2, with TRBD1 identical over 11 bases. This CDR3 comprises 16 residues. Germline loops: CDR1 SGHRS, CDR2 YFSETQ. The junction had 12 bases not matched to a gene; V was cut back by 4 bases and J by 7 bases. The CDR3 protein is CASSENNPGQGGGYTF. CDR3 DNA sequence: TGCGCCAGCAGCGAAAACAACCCGGGACAGGGGGGTGGCTACACCTTC.

The gene calls are TRBV28 and TRBJ2-4, with D perhaps matching TRBD2 (6 bases). The CDR3 is 14 residues long. The germline gives CDR1 MDHEN, CDR2 SYDVKM. The ends were cut back, 3 bases at V and 11 bases at J, with 17 bases in the middle. CDR3 amino acids: CASSFLLERGFQYF. DNA for the CDR3: TGTGCCAGCAGTTTCCTTCTGGAACGGGGGTTTCAGTACTTC.

This sequence joins TRBV10-3 and TRBJ2-2, with D hard to call. Germline loops: CDR1 ENHRY, CDR2 SYGVKD. The CDR3 runs to 15 residues. Trimming took off 3 bases at V and 2 bases at J, with 10 bases between the two ends. The CDR3 reads CAISEGAGNTGELFF. The CDR3 DNA follows: TGTGCCATCAGTGAAGGTGCAGGTAACACCGGGGAGCTGTTTTTT.

This rearrangement joins TRBV10-3 to TRBJ2-3, with a weak D call TRBD2 (5 bases). The germline V gene encodes CDR1 ENHRY and CDR2 SYGVKD. The CDR3 is 14 residues long. The germline V and J ends were trimmed by 3 bases and 4 bases, with 11 bases remaining between them. The CDR3 DNA sequence: TGTGCCATCAGTGACGGGAAGGAATCAGATACGCAGTATTTT. It is translated as CAISDGKESDTQYF.

There are a few counts of this clone. This chain connects TRBV3-1 (or the pseudogene TRBV3-2) to TRBJ1-3; maybe TRBD1 (6 bases). The V gene's germline CDR1 is LGHDT and CDR2 YNNKEL (reference sequence). The CDR3 consists of 15 residues. Between the trimmed V and J ends, which lost 4 bases and 3 bases, there was a span of 13 bases. The CDR3 DNA follows: TGTGCCAGCAGCCTTAGCAGGGGATTTGGAAACACCATATATTTT. Protein sequence: CASSLSRGFGNTIYF.

V gene TRBV9 combines with J gene TRBJ1-5; D unresolved. Germline V lookup: CDR1 SGDLS, CDR2 YYNGEE. The CDR3 contains 15 residues. V lost 0 bases to trimming and J lost 2 bases, with 9 bases between them. The CDR3 spells CASSVGAGGNQPQHF. In DNA, the CDR3 is TGTGCCAGCAGCGTAGGAGCAGGCGGCAATCAGCCCCAGCATTTT.

The chain is built from TRBV6-5 and TRBJ1-2; perhaps TRBD1 as D (5 bases). Trimming removed 0 bases from V and 7 bases from J, with 15 bases in between. Per the germline V gene, CDR1 is MNHEY and CDR2 is SVGAGI. This CDR3 spans 15 amino acids. The CDR3 DNA reads TGTGCCAGCAGTTACTCCCTGGTAGGGGCTGGTGGCTACACCTTC. Translated, it gives CASSYSLVGAGGYTF.

The J gene is TRBJ1-3, the V gene TRBV6-6; D gene ambiguous. V dropped 0 bases and J dropped 4 bases, with 4 bases sitting between them. Germline V gives CDR1 MNHNY, CDR2 SVGAGI (reference sequence). The CDR3 runs to 13 residues. CDR3 nucleotides: TGTGCCAGCAGTTACTCTACAGGAAACACCATATATTTT. Its translation: CASSYSTGNTIYF.

J is TRBJ1-4 and V is TRBV24-1; no clear D. Germline assignment: CDR1 KGHDR and CDR2 SFDVKD. Between the trimmed V and J ends, which lost 8 bases and 3 bases, there was a span of 12 bases. The CDR3 sequence is 14 residues long. The CDR3 is CATTEGAANEKLFF. DNA of the CDR3: TGTGCCACCACCGAGGGTGCGGCTAATGAAAAACTGTTTTTT.

The genes are TRBV5-8 and TRBJ2-1; TRBD1 aligns across 11 bases. V lost 4 bases, J lost 6 bases, and 9 bases stayed unmatched. Per the germline V gene, CDR1 is SGHTS and CDR2 is YDEGEE. The CDR3 loop spans 16 amino acids. CDR3 DNA sequence: TGTGCCAGCAGCCTACGGACAGGGGGCTATAGCAATGAGCAGTTCTTC. Its protein product is CASSLRTGGYSNEQFF. Drawing the rest from reference TRBV5-8 and TRBJ2-1, the complete variable domain is EAGVTQSPTHLIKTRGQQATLRCSPISGHTSVYWYQQALGLGLQFLLWYDEGEERNRGNFPPRFSGRQFPNYSSELNVNALELEDSALYLCASSLRTGGYSNEQFFGPGTRLTVL.

The rearrangement uses TRBV14 and TRBJ2-5, with 7 nucleotides matching TRBD1. The V segment lost 1 base and the J segment 7 bases; nucleotides outside the gene matches: 0. Germline V gene data show CDR1 as SGHDN and CDR2 as FVKESK. The CDR3 is made up of 12 amino acids. The CDR3 DNA is TGTGCCAGCAGCCAAGCAGGGGGGACCCAGTACTTC. Its protein product is CASSQAGGTQYF.

This rearrangement joins TRBV6-5 to TRBJ1-4; D uncertain. CDR1 MNHEY and CDR2 SVGAGI come from the germline V gene. V was pared by 0 bases and J by 3 bases, with 11 bases between. The CDR3 has 16 residues. The CDR3 loop reads CASSYSRGEANEKLFF. Here the CDR3 DNA reads TGTGCCAGCAGTTACTCCCGCGGGGAGGCTAATGAAAAACTGTTTTTT.

The chain joins TRBV4-1 to TRBJ2-3, with D unresolved. Germline V gene data show CDR1 as MGHRA and CDR2 as YSYEKL. The CDR3 consists of 13 residues. V lost 4 bases and J lost 5, with 10 bases in between. Written as DNA, the CDR3 is TGCGCCAGCAGCCCCTCCGCGCGAGATACGCAGTATTTT. This encodes CASSPSARDTQYF.

The V and J genes are TRBV5-5 and TRBJ1-4; 7 bases line up with TRBD1. This CDR3 spans 17 amino acids. Per the germline V gene, CDR1 is SGHKS and CDR2 is YYEKEE (reference sequence). V lost 4 bases and J lost 1; bases outside the gene matches: 10. The DNA of the CDR3 is TGTGCCAGCAGCACGCGACAGGGAGACGTAACTAATGAAAAACTGTTTTTT. It encodes CASSTRQGDVTNEKLFF.

V usage is TRBV7-3 and J usage is TRBJ2-2, with D perhaps TRBD2 (5 bases). The V and J ends lost 5 bases and 5 bases respectively, with 9 bases between them. Germline V gene sequence: CDR1 SGHTA, CDR2 FQGTGA. This CDR3 spans 13 amino acids. CDR3 coding DNA: TGTGCCAGCAGCCCCCGCGGGACCGGGGAGCTGTTTTTT. It translates to CASSPRGTGELFF.

This chain uses TRBV5-1 with TRBJ1-1, with 8 bases aligning to TRBD1. Germline CDR1 SGHRS, CDR2 YFSETQ. CDR3 length equals 15 residues. The V and J ends lost 0 bases and 3 bases, in that order; junction bases with no gene match: 4. CDR3 sequence (DNA): TGCGCCAGCAGCTTGGCCCTACAGGGGGACACTGAAGCTTTCTTT. As protein: CASSLALQGDTEAFF.

The chain recombines TRBV29-1 with TRBJ2-1; tentatively, D is TRBD2 (5 bases). Germline values: CDR1 SQVTM, CDR2 ANQGSEA. The CDR3 spans 14 residues. V was shortened by 1 base and J by 4 bases, with 11 bases between the two germline ends. CDR3 region: CSVEAGVLYNEQFF. Here the CDR3 DNA reads TGCAGCGTTGAAGCCGGGGTCCTTTACAATGAGCAGTTCTTC.

V and J are TRBV3-1 (or the pseudogene TRBV3-2) and TRBJ2-3, with a tentative D call TRBD2 (7 bases). V was pared by 7 bases and J by 3 bases, with 17 bases between. The CDR3 sequence is 15 residues long. Germline V CDR1 and CDR2: LGHDT, YNNKEL (reference sequence). The CDR3 loop reads CASTKGGRGTDTQYF. CDR3 nucleotides: TGTGCCAGCACCAAGGGGGGGCGAGGGACAGATACGCAGTATTTT.

The chain employs TRBV6-4 and TRBJ2-3, with a tentative D call TRBD2 (7 bases). The germline gives CDR1 MRHNA, CDR2 SNTAGT. The CDR3 runs to 14 residues. V lost 2 bases and J 2 bases, leaving 8 bases between the germline ends. DNA of the CDR3: TGTGCCAGCAGTGACGGGGGGGCCACAGATACGCAGTATTTT. Protein: CASSDGGATDTQYF.

In its sample, this clone was seen a few times. The V call is TRBV18, the J call TRBJ1-5; 8 nucleotides align to TRBD1. The length of the CDR3 is 15 residues. V gave up 2 bases and J gave up 2 bases; unmatched junction bases: 2. Germline values: CDR1 KGHSH, CDR2 LQKENI. CDR3 region: CASSPRQGRNQPQHF. In nucleotides, the CDR3 is TGTGCCAGCTCACCAAGACAGGGGCGCAATCAGCCCCAGCATTTT.

This sequence joins TRBV5-6 and TRBJ2-5; 8 bases are a match to TRBD2. The CDR3 covers 15 residues. Germline trimming cut 2 bases from V and 1 base from J; bases unmatched to any gene: 4. Germline V gene sequence: CDR1 SGHDT, CDR2 YYEEEE. The CDR3 coding sequence is TGTGCCAGCAGCTTATTTAGCGGGGTCCAAGAGACCCAGTACTTC. It yields the protein CASSLFSGVQETQYF.

This clone was seen more than once but under ten times. The V gene is TRBV4-1, the J gene TRBJ2-7; D unresolved. V gave up 3 bases and J gave up 3 bases, with 3 bases separating them. Germline CDR1 MGHRA, CDR2 YSYEKL. This CDR3 spans 11 amino acids. CDR3 nucleotides: TGCGCCAGCAGCCACAACTACGAGCAGTACTTC. Translating it yields CASSHNYEQYF.